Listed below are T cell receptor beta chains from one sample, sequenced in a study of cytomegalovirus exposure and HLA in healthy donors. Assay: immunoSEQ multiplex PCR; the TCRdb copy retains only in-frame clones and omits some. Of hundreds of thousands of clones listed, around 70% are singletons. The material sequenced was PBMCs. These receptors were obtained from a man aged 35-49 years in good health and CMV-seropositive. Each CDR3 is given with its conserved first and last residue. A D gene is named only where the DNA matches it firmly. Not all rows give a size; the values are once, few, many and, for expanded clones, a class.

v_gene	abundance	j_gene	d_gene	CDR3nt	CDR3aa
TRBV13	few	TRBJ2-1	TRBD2	TGTGCCAGCAGCCAGTCGGGGGGGCAGCAGTTCTTC	CASSQSGGQQFF
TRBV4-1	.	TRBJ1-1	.	TGCGCCAGCAGCCAAGAAGAGGGGGTAGCCACTGAAGCTTTCTTT	CASSQEEGVATEAFF
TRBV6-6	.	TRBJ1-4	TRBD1	TGTGCCAGCAGTTACTCCCAGGGGGCTAATGAAAAACTGTTTTTT	CASSYSQGANEKLFF
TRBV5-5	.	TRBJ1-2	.	TGTGCCAGCAGCTGGACCGGGGGATCCTATGGCTACACCTTC	CASSWTGGSYGYTF
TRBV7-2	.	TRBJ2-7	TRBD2	TGTGCCAGCAGCGGGGCGGGGGGGCACTCCTACGAGCAGTACTTC	CASSGAGGHSYEQYF
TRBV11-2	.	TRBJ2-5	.	TGTGCCAGCAGCTTAGATAGGAGCCAAGAGACCCAGTACTTC	CASSLDRSQETQYF
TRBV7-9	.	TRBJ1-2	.	TGTGCCAGCAGCTCCGACATCGGATATGGCTACACCTTC	CASSSDIGYGYTF
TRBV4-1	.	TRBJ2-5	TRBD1	TGCGCCAGCAGCCAAGCCCCGGGACAGCAAGAGACCCAGTACTTC	CASSQAPGQQETQYF
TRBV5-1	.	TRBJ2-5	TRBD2	TGCGCCAGCAGCTTGAATATAGCGGGGGGGCCGGCGGAGACCCAGTACTTC	CASSLNIAGGPAETQYF
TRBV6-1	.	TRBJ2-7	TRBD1	TGTGCCAGCAGGAGAGACAGGGGGGCCTACGAGCAGTACTTC	CASRRDRGAYEQYF
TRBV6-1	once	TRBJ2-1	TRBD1	TGTGCCAGCAGTGAAGCGCTGGGACAGGGGGCAAATGAGCAGTTCTTC	CASSEALGQGANEQFF
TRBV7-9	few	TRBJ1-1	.	TGTGCCAGCAGCTTCCAGGGTCTCGCTGAAGCTTTCTTT	CASSFQGLAEAFF
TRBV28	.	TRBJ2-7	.	TGTGCCAGCAGTTTAAAAGGAGGGAGAGCCTACGAGCAGTACTTC	CASSLKGGRAYEQYF
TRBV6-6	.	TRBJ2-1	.	TGTGCCAGCAGCTTGGACATTACCTTCAATGAGCAGTTCTTC	CASSLDITFNEQFF
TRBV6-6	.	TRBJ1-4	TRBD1	TGTGCCAGCAGTCAGGACAGGGCGGGCGTCGAAAAACTGTTTTTT	CASSQDRAGVEKLFF
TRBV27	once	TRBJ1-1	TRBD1	TGTGCCAGCAGTTCCACAGGGGGCACGGAAGCTTTCTTT	CASSSTGGTEAFF
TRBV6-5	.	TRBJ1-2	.	TGTGCCAGCAGTTACTCCGTCGGTGGCTACACCTTC	CASSYSVGGYTF
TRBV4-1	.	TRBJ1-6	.	TGCGCCAGCAGCCAAGTGGGGGGTATTGGGCCATCGTATAATTCACCCCTCCACTTT	CASSQVGGIGPSYNSPLHF